This T cell receptor (beta chain) was sequenced in a study of OX40 agonist ivuxolimab in advanced cancers. With autoimmune disease history or systemic immunosuppression, patients were excluded. Per germline, CDR1 MGHRA and CDR2 YSYEKL. The CDR3 has 15 amino acids. With 5 bases clipped from V and 4 bases from J, the junction kept 7 bases outside the gene matches. The table came from immunoSEQ multiplex PCR; TCRdb's copy has only in-frame clones and leaves some out. The sample holds roughly 48,000 clones, roughly four fifths seen once. The TCR originated in an adult with an advanced solid tumor such as melanoma, head and neck, liver or kidney cancer. The specimen comprised CD4+ or CD8+ T cells sorted from blood, sampled in a trial of the OX40 agonist ivuxolimab. This chain connects TRBV4-1 to TRBJ2-3; TRBD1 matches 9 bases. The DNA of the CDR3 is TGCGCCAGCAGCTCCGTTGACAGGGGGTCAGATACGCAGTATTTT. It codes for CASSSVDRGSDTQYF.